The clone carrying this T cell receptor beta chain appeared a few times. The data were obtained in a study of Graves' ophthalmopathy and Graves' hyperthyroidism. V gave up 0 bases and J gave up 1 base, with 7 bases separating them. The CDR3 contains 14 residues. Germline values: CDR1 SGDLS, CDR2 YYNGEE. TCR beta CDR3 regions were amplified from RNA transcripts. Amplification began with first-round RT-PCR using HTBI primers, then second-round multiplex PCR was performed. TCRdb reprocessed the multiplex PCR reads via MiXCR and lists one record per CDR3 protein. The sample lists 170,000 or so distinct CDR3 sequences; 30% to 45% were seen once.

This sequence originates from a woman in her 40s with Graves' ophthalmopathy. The chain links TRBV9 to TRBJ1-1; D call uncertain. The sequencing sample was made of peripheral blood. CDR3 amino acids: CASSVEASNTEAFF. In nucleotides, the CDR3 is TGTGCCAGCAGCGTAGAAGCCTCGAACACTGAAGCTTTCTTT.